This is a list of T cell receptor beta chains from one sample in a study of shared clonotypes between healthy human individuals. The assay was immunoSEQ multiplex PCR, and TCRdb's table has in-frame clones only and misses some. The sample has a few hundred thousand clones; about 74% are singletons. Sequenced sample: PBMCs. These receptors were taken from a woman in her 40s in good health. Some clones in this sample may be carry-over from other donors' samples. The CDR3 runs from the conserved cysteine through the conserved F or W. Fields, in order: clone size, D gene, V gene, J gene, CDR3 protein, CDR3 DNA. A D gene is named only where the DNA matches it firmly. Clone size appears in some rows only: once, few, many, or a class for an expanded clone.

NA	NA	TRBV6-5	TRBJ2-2	CASSRNTGELFF	TGTGCCAGCAGCCGCAACACCGGGGAGCTGTTTTTT
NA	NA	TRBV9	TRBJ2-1	CASSVGVSYNEQFF	TGTGCCAGCAGCGTGGGGGTCTCCTACAATGAGCAGTTCTTC
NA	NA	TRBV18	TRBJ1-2	CASSPTITHGDYGYTF	TGTGCCAGCTCACCTACCATAACTCACGGGGACTATGGCTACACCTTC
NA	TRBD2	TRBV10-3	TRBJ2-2	CAIMGLAGGETGELFF	TGTGCCATCATGGGCCTAGCGGGAGGGGAGACCGGGGAGCTGTTTTTT
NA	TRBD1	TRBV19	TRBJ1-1	CASSIGTGGAFF	TGTGCCAGTAGTATCGGGACAGGAGGAGCTTTCTTT
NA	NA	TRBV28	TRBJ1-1	CASSIRTPMNTEAFF	TGTGCCAGCAGTATTAGGACGCCAATGAACACTGAAGCTTTCTTT
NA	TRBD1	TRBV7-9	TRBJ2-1	CASSLGGQGLHEQFF	TGTGCCAGCAGCTTAGGGGGACAGGGTTTGCATGAGCAGTTCTTC
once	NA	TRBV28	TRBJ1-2	CASTSTGYGYTF	TGTGCCAGCACCTCGACGGGCTATGGCTACACCTTC
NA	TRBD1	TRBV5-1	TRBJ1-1	CASSLQGSTEAFF	TGCGCCAGCAGCTTACAGGGGTCCACTGAAGCTTTCTTT
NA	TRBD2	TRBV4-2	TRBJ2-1	CASSQVGTSGYNEQFF	TGTGCCAGCAGCCAAGTTGGGACTAGCGGTTACAATGAGCAGTTCTTC
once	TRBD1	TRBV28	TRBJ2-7	CASSFGQASDEQYF	TGTGCCAGCAGTTTCGGACAGGCCAGTGACGAGCAGTACTTC
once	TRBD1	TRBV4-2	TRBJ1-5	CASSQETGRNQPQHF	TGTGCCAGCAGCCAAGAGACAGGGCGCAATCAGCCCCAGCATTTT
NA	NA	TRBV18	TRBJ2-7	CASSPRGAGAYEQYF	TGTGCCAGCTCACCCCGCGGAGCAGGAGCCTACGAGCAGTACTTC
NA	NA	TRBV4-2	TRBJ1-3	CASSQEGGATGNTIYF	TGTGCCAGCAGCCAAGAGGGGGGCGCAACGGGAAACACCATATATTTT
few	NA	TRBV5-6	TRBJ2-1	CASSLGTGNNEQFF	TGTGCCAGCAGCCTAGGGACTGGTAACAATGAGCAGTTCTTC
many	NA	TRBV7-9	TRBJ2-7	CASSLELGYEQYF	TGTGCCAGCAGCTTAGAACTAGGCTACGAGCAGTACTTC
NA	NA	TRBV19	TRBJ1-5	CASSIRNQPQHF	TGTGCCAGTAGTATACGAAATCAGCCCCAGCATTTT
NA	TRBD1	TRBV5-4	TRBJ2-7	CASSLPTGGSYEQYF	TGTGCCAGCAGCTTGCCCACAGGGGGCTCCTACGAGCAGTACTTC
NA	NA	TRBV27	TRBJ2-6	CASSRASGANVLTF	TGTGCCAGCAGTCGGGCCTCTGGGGCCAACGTCCTGACTTTC
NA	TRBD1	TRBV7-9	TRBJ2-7	CASSLGTVREQYF	TGTGCCAGCAGCCTCGGGACAGTTCGCGAGCAGTACTTC
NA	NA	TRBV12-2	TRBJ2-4	CASRPPPRLSGNIQYF	TGTGCAAGTCGCCCCCCCCCGCGTCTGAGTGGAAACATTCAGTACTTC
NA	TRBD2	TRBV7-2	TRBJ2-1	CASSSRTSGGGYNEQFF	TGTGCCAGCAGCTCTCGGACTAGCGGGGGGGGCTACAATGAGCAGTTCTTC
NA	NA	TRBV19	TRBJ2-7	CASSISGREYEQYF	TGTGCCAGTAGTATCTCCGGGAGAGAATACGAGCAGTACTTC
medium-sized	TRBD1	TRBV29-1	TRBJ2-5	CSGGTAQETQYF	TGCAGCGGGGGGACAGCCCAAGAGACCCAGTACTTC
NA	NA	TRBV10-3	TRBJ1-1	CAIRDTPHTEAFF	TGTGCCATCAGAGACACCCCACACACTGAAGCTTTCTTT
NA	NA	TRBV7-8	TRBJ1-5	CASSLVGRSNQPQHF	TGTGCCAGCAGCTTAGTGGGACGTAGCAATCAGCCCCAGCATTTT